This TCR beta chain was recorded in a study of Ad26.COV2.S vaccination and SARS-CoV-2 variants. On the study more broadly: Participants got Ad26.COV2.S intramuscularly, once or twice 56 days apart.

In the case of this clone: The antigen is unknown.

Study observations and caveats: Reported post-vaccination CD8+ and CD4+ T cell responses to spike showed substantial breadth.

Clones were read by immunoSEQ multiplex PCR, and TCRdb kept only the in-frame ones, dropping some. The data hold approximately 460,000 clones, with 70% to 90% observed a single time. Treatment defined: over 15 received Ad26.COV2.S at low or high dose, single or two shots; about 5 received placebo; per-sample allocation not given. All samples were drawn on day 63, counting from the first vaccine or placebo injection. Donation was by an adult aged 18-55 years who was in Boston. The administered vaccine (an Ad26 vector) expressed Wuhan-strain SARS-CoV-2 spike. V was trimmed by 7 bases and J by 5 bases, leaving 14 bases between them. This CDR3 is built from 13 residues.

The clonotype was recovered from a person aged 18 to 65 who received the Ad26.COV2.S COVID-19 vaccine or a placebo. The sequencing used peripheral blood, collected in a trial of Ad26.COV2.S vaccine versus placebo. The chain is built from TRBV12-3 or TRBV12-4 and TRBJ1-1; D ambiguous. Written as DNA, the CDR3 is TGTGCCAGCACCCACTCTTTGGGAACTGAAGCTTTCTTT. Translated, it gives CASTHSLGTEAFF.